The rows below give T cell receptor beta chains drawn from one sample of a study of blood T cells in healthy people across ages. In TCRdb, the 5' RACE reads were re-called with MiXCR into one record per CDR3 protein. This table holds more than 800,000 distinct CDR3 sequences, 40% to 50% found once. The source material was blood. These receptors came from a woman aged 55 to 70 in good health. Each CDR3 is given with its conserved first and last residue. D genes are given only for firm matches. Clone size is stated in some rows and not others, as once, few, many or a class when expanded.

J gene | V gene | D gene | clone size | CDR3 protein | CDR3 DNA
TRBJ2-1 | TRBV5-6 | . | . | CASSFGTMNYNEQFF | TGTGCCAGCAGCTTCGGGACGATGAACTACAATGAGCAGTTCTTC
TRBJ2-5 | TRBV2 | . | few | CASSEFLETETQYF | TGTGCCAGCAGTGAATTTTTGGAAACGGAGACCCAGTACTTC
TRBJ2-7 | TRBV4-2 | . | many | CASSQLRDWLYEQYF | TGTGCCAGCAGCCAGCTCAGGGACTGGCTCTACGAGCAGTACTTC
TRBJ1-5 | TRBV11-2 | . | . | CASSLDMGVWQPQHF | TGTGCCAGCAGCTTAGATATGGGGGTCTGGCAGCCCCAGCATTTT
TRBJ2-7 | TRBV5-1 | TRBD2 | . | CASSLAGPSGSLYNEQYF | TGCGCCAGCAGCTTGGCCGGGCCTAGCGGGAGCTTGTACAATGAGCAGTACTTC
TRBJ2-4 | TRBV3-1 | . | . | CASSQEFRLVNIQYF | TGTGCCAGCAGCCAAGAATTCAGACTGGTGAACATTCAGTACTTC
TRBJ1-5 | TRBV27 | . | . | CASSLKGRAISNQPQHF | TGTGCCAGCAGTTTAAAGGGACGGGCCATTAGCAATCAGCCCCAGCATTTT
TRBJ2-5 | TRBV27 | . | few | CASFSREAQYF | TGTGCCAGCTTTTCGCGAGAGGCCCAGTACTTC
TRBJ2-7 | TRBV4-2 | . | . | CASSQKPTGPPYNEQYF | TGTGCCAGCAGCCAAAAGCCGACAGGTCCACCCTACAATGAGCAGTACTTC
TRBJ2-4 | TRBV29-1 | . | . | CSVGTAKAIQYF | TGCAGCGTTGGGACGGCGAAGGCCATTCAGTACTTC
TRBJ2-7 | TRBV5-1 | TRBD1 | . | CASSPGTGSTYEQYF | TGCGCCAGCAGCCCCGGGACAGGGAGTACCTACGAGCAGTACTTC
TRBJ2-5 | TRBV20-1 | . | . | CSARDPRQGRVETQYF | TGCAGTGCTAGAGATCCGCGCCAGGGCAGGGTGGAGACCCAGTACTTC
TRBJ2-2 | TRBV12-3/TRBV12-4 | TRBD2 | once | CASSPLAGGEYTGELFF | TGTGCCAGCAGCCCCTTAGCGGGAGGGGAGTACACCGGGGAGCTGTTTTTT
TRBJ2-1 | TRBV29-1 | TRBD2 | . | CSVELWTPGTSGSGWANEQFF | TGCAGCGTTGAATTATGGACCCCTGGGACTAGCGGGAGTGGGTGGGCGAATGAGCAGTTCTTC
TRBJ2-7 | TRBV30 | TRBD1 | . | CAWDRDRADEQYF | TGTGCCTGGGACAGGGACAGGGCCGACGAGCAGTACTTC
TRBJ2-5 | TRBV12-3/TRBV12-4 | . | . | CASSTPFAQETQYF | TGTGCCAGCAGTACGCCTTTCGCCCAAGAGACCCAGTACTTC
TRBJ2-3 | TRBV4-2 | TRBD2 | . | CASSQEVTSPSPTDTQYF | TGTGCCAGCAGCCAAGAGGTGACTAGCCCATCCCCCACAGATACGCAGTATTTT
TRBJ2-4 | TRBV20-1 | . | . | CSAHGAEGGNIQYF | TGCAGTGCCCATGGTGCGGAGGGGGGCAACATTCAGTACTTC
TRBJ1-1 | TRBV29-1 | TRBD1 | few | CSVGGTGMNTEAFF | TGCAGCGTTGGGGGGACAGGGATGAACACTGAAGCTTTCTTT
TRBJ1-2 | TRBV29-1 | TRBD1 | . | CSVGGQGGNYGYTF | TGCAGCGTTGGGGGACAGGGTGGTAACTATGGCTACACCTTC
TRBJ2-3 | TRBV12-3/TRBV12-4 | . | . | CASSLRVDTQYF | TGTGCCAGCAGTTTACGGGTGGATACGCAGTATTTT
TRBJ2-7 | TRBV10-3 | . | few | CATRQGYEQYF | TGTGCCACCAGGCAGGGGTACGAGCAGTACTTC
TRBJ2-5 | TRBV5-1 | TRBD1 | many | CASSLAGQGARLETQYF | TGCGCCAGCAGCTTGGCCGGGCAGGGGGCGCGGTTGGAGACCCAGTACTTC
TRBJ2-1 | TRBV4-1 | . | . | CASSQTDAEQFF | TGCGCCAGCAGCCAAACAGACGCTGAGCAGTTCTTC
TRBJ1-6 | TRBV12-3/TRBV12-4 | . | few | CASSADSSYNSPLHF | TGTGCCAGCAGCGCCGACAGCTCCTATAATTCACCCCTCCACTTT
TRBJ2-1 | TRBV7-6 | . | . | CASSSHVNNEQFF | TGTGCCAGCAGCTCGCATGTAAACAATGAGCAGTTCTTC
TRBJ2-7 | TRBV7-8 | . | many | CASGGAVYEQYF | TGTGCCAGCGGCGGGGCGGTTTACGAGCAGTACTTC
TRBJ1-4 | TRBV6-1 | . | . | CASSESGGGGTNEKLFF | TGTGCCAGCAGTGAATCGGGAGGAGGGGGGACTAATGAAAAACTGTTTTTT
TRBJ2-7 | TRBV30 | . | . | CAWKQRGSYEQYF | TGTGCCTGGAAACAGCGAGGAAGTTACGAGCAGTACTTC
TRBJ2-7 | TRBV7-9 | . | . | CASSLVGRLVYEQYF | TGTGCCAGCAGCTTAGTCGGAAGGTTGGTCTACGAGCAGTACTTC
TRBJ1-4 | TRBV9 | . | . | CASSQGGPTNERLFF | TGTGCCAGCAGCCAAGGGGGACCCACTAATGAAAGACTGTTTTTT
TRBJ1-5 | TRBV12-3/TRBV12-4 | . | few | CATGRGNQPQHF | TGTGCCACTGGGAGGGGGAATCAGCCCCAGCATTTT
TRBJ2-7 | TRBV12-3/TRBV12-4 | . | many | CASSRPGRGRGTYEQYF | TGTGCCAGCAGCCGACCGGGGCGGGGCAGGGGAACCTACGAGCAGTACTTC
TRBJ1-4 | TRBV5-1 | . | . | CASSLEGGEKLFF | TGCGCCAGCAGCCTCGAAGGAGGAGAAAAACTGTTTTTT
TRBJ2-5 | TRBV11-1 | TRBD2 | . | CASSLAQASGSRGETQYF | TGTGCCAGCAGCTTAGCGCAGGCTAGCGGGAGTAGGGGAGAGACCCAGTACTTC
TRBJ2-5 | TRBV28 | . | . | CASNLGQQETQYF | TGTGCCAGCAATCTTGGACAGCAAGAGACCCAGTACTTC
TRBJ2-5 | TRBV2 | TRBD2 | . | CASSKLAGGPQETQYF | TGTGCCAGCAGTAAACTAGCGGGAGGCCCACAGGAGACCCAGTACTTC
TRBJ2-1 | TRBV10-2 | TRBD2 | . | CASRLAGNNEQFF | TGCGCCAGCAGACTAGCGGGAAACAATGAGCAGTTCTTC
TRBJ2-7 | TRBV9 | . | few | CASSVGVSPTYEQYF | TGTGCCAGCAGCGTAGGAGTCTCCCCCACCTACGAGCAGTACTTC
TRBJ2-5 | TRBV2 | TRBD1 | . | CASSWDREGTQYF | TGTGCCAGCAGTTGGGACAGGGAAGGGACCCAGTACTTC
TRBJ2-3 | TRBV5-1 | . | . | CASSLLGSGDTQYF | TGCGCCAGCAGCTTGTTGGGTTCCGGAGATACGCAGTATTTT
TRBJ2-1 | TRBV28 | . | . | CASRGRVDEQFF | TGTGCCAGCAGGGGCAGGGTAGATGAGCAGTTCTTC
TRBJ1-2 | TRBV5-6 | . | . | CASSPRTVYGYTF | TGTGCCAGCAGCCCCCGGACAGTCTATGGCTACACCTTC
TRBJ2-7 | TRBV10-3 | TRBD2 | . | CAIKAGTVSYEQYF | TGTGCCATCAAAGCGGGGACGGTCTCCTACGAGCAGTACTTC
TRBJ2-3 | TRBV11-2 | TRBD2 | once | CASSLDRRLAGADTQYF | TGTGCCAGCAGCTTAGACAGAAGACTAGCGGGGGCAGATACGCAGTATTTT
TRBJ2-3 | TRBV6-6 | . | . | CASRDGWADTQYF | TGTGCCAGCCGGGACGGATGGGCGGATACGCAGTATTTT